This is a list of T cell receptor beta chains from one sample in a study of shared clonotypes between healthy human individuals. This table comes from immunoSEQ multiplex PCR, and its TCRdb copy is limited to in-frame clones, with some not included. The sample comprises 450,000 to 500,000 clones, around 78% of which are singletons, and about an eighth rests with the top ten. The sequencing sample was made of PBMCs. Receptors originate from a woman aged 40-49 years in good health. Some clones in this sample may be carry-over from other donors' samples. Both conserved end residues are part of each CDR3. A D gene is named only where the DNA matches it firmly. Size is omitted from some rows. Given values are once, few, many or a class for expanded clones.

TRBJ2-3	TRBD2	TRBV4-2	.	TGTGCCAGCAGCCCCAGACTAGCGGGAGATGTCGATACGCAGTATTTT	CASSPRLAGDVDTQYF
TRBJ2-7	TRBD1	TRBV5-1	.	TGCGCCAGCAGCTTGGTCGGACAGGGTCTCCACGAGCAGTACTTC	CASSLVGQGLHEQYF
TRBJ2-1	.	TRBV9	.	TGTGCCAGCAGCCACCGGCGACAGGCGAGCTACAATGAGCAGTTCTTC	CASSHRRQASYNEQFF
TRBJ2-1	TRBD1	TRBV29-1	.	TGCAGCGTTGAACCGGGACAGGACGACAATGAGCAGTTCTTC	CSVEPGQDDNEQFF
TRBJ2-5	TRBD2	TRBV7-9	once	TGTGCCAGCAGCTTAGGGACTAGCGGCCAAGAGACCCAGTACTTC	CASSLGTSGQETQYF
TRBJ2-7	.	TRBV6-6	.	TGTGCCAGCACCATTGGTGGGAGTTACGAGCAGTACTTC	CASTIGGSYEQYF
TRBJ2-1	TRBD2	TRBV2	.	TGTGCCACCCGACGGACTAGCTTTTACAATGAGCAGTTCTTC	CATRRTSFYNEQFF
TRBJ2-3	.	TRBV29-1	.	TGCAGCGTTGATACGGGGAGGACAGATACGCAGTATTTT	CSVDTGRTDTQYF
TRBJ2-1	.	TRBV7-9	.	TGTGCCAGCAGCTTAGGGGCAGGGAGTGAGCAGTTCTTC	CASSLGAGSEQFF
TRBJ2-7	.	TRBV5-1	.	TGCGCCAGCAGCTTGGAATGGGGGGCAGGAATGTACGAGCAGTACTTC	CASSLEWGAGMYEQYF
TRBJ2-7	.	TRBV27	.	TGTGCCAGCAGTTTCTCCACCGTTAGAGGGAGCTCCTACGAGCAGTACTTC	CASSFSTVRGSSYEQYF
TRBJ2-5	.	TRBV7-2	.	TGTGCCAGCAGCTTAGCAGGGCTCCAAGAGACCCAGTACTTC	CASSLAGLQETQYF
TRBJ2-3	.	TRBV5-1	.	TGCGCCAGCAGCCCGGGACTTAGCACAGATACGCAGTATTTT	CASSPGLSTDTQYF
TRBJ1-5	.	TRBV5-5	.	TGTGCCAGCAGCTTGGTAGCGGGCAGACGGGATCAGCCCCAGCATTTT	CASSLVAGRRDQPQHF
TRBJ2-7	.	TRBV28	.	TGTGCCAGCACCGAAACTGACCCTTCCTACGAGCAGTACTTC	CASTETDPSYEQYF
TRBJ2-1	TRBD1	TRBV5-1	.	TGCGCCAGCAGTTTCGACAGGGAGTACGAGCAGTTCTTC	CASSFDREYEQFF
TRBJ2-5	.	TRBV7-2	.	TGTGCCAGCAGCTTAGCTCGAACAGGGAGCCAGTACTTC	CASSLARTGSQYF
TRBJ2-7	.	TRBV30	few	TGTGCCTGGGCGGGACAAAACTCCCACGGGCAGTACTTC	CAWAGQNSHGQYF
TRBJ1-5	.	TRBV7-2	many	TGTGCCAGCAGCTTAGAAGCTAATCAGCCCCAGCATTTT	CASSLEANQPQHF
TRBJ2-7	TRBD2	TRBV28	few	TGTGCCAGCAGTCCCGGGACTAGCGGGATGGCCTCCTACGAGCAGTACTTC	CASSPGTSGMASYEQYF
TRBJ2-3	.	TRBV27	.	TGTGCCAGCAGTTTAGGCGGGCCTAGCACAGATACGCAGTATTTT	CASSLGGPSTDTQYF
TRBJ1-2	.	TRBV29-1	many	TGCAGCGTTGAAGTCGAGGGGAGGGGCTACACCTTC	CSVEVEGRGYTF
TRBJ1-4	TRBD1	TRBV28	few	TGTGCCAGCAGCCCGACAGGGGGCATTGAAAAACTGTTTTTT	CASSPTGGIEKLFF
TRBJ2-3	TRBD2	TRBV5-4	.	TGTGCCAGCAGCGCACGGGGGGGTCTGTGGGATACGCAGTATTTT	CASSARGGLWDTQYF
TRBJ1-1	.	TRBV20-1	.	TGCAGTGCCCCCCTGGGGGGTGAAGCTTTCTTT	CSAPLGGEAFF
TRBJ1-2	.	TRBV11-3	.	TGTGCCAGCAGCCCCTACACGGGAAGTAACTATGGCTACACCTTC	CASSPYTGSNYGYTF
TRBJ2-1	TRBD2	TRBV19	.	TGTGCCAGTAGTCCCTGGACTAGCGACAATGAGCAGTTCTTC	CASSPWTSDNEQFF
TRBJ1-1	TRBD1	TRBV7-2	few	TGTGCCAGCAGCAGATCACAGGGGTGGACTGAAGCTTTCTTT	CASSRSQGWTEAFF
TRBJ1-1	TRBD1	TRBV5-8	many	TGTGCCAGCAGCTCGACAGGGGGTTTAACTTTCTTT	CASSSTGGLTFF